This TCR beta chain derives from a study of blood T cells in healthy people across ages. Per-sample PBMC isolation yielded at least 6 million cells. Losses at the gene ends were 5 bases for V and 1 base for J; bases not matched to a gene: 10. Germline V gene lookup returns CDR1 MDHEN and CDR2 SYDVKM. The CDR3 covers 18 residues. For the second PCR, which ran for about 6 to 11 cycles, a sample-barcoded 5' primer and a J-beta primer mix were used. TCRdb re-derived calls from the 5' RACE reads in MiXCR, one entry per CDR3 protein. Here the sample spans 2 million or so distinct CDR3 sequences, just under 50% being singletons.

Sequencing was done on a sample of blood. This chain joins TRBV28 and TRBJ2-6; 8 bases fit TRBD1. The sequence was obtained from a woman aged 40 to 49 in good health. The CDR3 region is CASSPGQGSRSGANVLTF. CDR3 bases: TGTGCCAGCAGTCCCGGACAGGGTTCCCGATCTGGGGCCAACGTCCTGACTTTC.